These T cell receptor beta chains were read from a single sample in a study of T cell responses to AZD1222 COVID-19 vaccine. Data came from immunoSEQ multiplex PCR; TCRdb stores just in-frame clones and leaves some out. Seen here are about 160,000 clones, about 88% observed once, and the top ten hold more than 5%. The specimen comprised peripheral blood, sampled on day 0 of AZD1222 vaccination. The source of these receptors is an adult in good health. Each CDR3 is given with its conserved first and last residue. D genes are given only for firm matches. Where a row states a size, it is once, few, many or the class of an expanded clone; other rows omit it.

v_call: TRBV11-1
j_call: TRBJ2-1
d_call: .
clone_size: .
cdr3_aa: CASSQAWFSEQFF
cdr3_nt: TGTGCCAGCAGCCAGGCATGGTTTAGTGAGCAGTTCTTC

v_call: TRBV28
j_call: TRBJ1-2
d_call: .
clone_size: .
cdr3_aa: CASSRPNYGYTF
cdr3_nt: TGTGCCAGCAGTCGCCCTAACTATGGCTACACCTTC

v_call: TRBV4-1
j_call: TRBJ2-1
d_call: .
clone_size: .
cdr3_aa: CASSQGTAYSYNEQFF
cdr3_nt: TGCGCCAGCAGCCAAGGGACAGCCTACTCCTACAATGAGCAGTTCTTC

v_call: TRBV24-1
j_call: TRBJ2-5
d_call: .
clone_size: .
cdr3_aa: CATSDRDFQETQYF
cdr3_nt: TGTGCCACCAGTGACAGGGACTTCCAAGAGACCCAGTACTTC

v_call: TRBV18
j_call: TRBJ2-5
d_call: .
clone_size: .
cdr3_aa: CASSQGRQETQYF
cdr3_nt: TGTGCCAGCTCACAAGGGAGACAAGAGACCCAGTACTTC

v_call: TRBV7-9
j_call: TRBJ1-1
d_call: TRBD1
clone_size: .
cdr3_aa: CASSFWTGEVGVMNTEAFF
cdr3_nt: TGTGCCAGCAGCTTCTGGACAGGGGAGGTTGGGGTAATGAACACTGAAGCTTTCTTT

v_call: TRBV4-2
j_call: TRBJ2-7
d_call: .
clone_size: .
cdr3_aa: CASSQDLSYEQYF
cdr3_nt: TGTGCCAGCAGCCAAGATCTAAGCTACGAGCAGTACTTC

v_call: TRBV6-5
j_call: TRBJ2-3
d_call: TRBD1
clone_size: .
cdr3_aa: CASSYGTGKADTQYF
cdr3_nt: TGTGCCAGCAGTTACGGGACAGGGAAGGCAGATACGCAGTATTTT

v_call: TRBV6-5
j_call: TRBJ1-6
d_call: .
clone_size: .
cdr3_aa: CASSSGVGANSPLHF
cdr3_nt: TGTGCCAGCAGTTCAGGGGTGGGCGCAAATTCACCCCTCCACTTT

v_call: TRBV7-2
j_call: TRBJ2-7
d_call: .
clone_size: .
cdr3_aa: CASSLGGGPAYEQYF
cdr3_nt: TGTGCCAGCAGCTTAGGAGGGGGTCCAGCCTACGAGCAGTACTTC

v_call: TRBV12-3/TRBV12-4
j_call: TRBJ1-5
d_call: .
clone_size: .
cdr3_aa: CASSLGSNQPQHF
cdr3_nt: TGTGCCAGCAGTTTAGGCAGCAATCAGCCCCAGCATTTT

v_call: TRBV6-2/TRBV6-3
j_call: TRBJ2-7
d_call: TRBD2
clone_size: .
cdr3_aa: CASSLLAGPTYEQYF
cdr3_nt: TGTGCCAGCAGTTTGCTAGCGGGACCTACCTACGAGCAGTACTTC

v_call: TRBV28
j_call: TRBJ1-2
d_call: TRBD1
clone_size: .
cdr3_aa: CASTTPTGANGYTF
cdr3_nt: TGTGCCAGCACCACGCCGACAGGGGCGAATGGCTACACCTTC

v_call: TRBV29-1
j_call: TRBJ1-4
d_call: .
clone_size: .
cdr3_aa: CSVEKGSNEKLFF
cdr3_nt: TGCAGCGTTGAGAAAGGATCTAATGAAAAACTGTTTTTT

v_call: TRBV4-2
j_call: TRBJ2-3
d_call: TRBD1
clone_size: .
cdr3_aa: CASSQARQGNTDTQYF
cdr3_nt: TGTGCCAGCAGCCAAGCCCGACAGGGTAATACAGATACGCAGTATTTT

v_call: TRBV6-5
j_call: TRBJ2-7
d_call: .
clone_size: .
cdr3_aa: CASSRPAGDIQYF
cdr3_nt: TGTGCCAGCAGTCGCCCTGCCGGGGACATCCAGTACTTC

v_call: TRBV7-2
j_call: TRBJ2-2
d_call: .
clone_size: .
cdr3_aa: CASSAHRKTNTGELFF
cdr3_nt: TGTGCCAGCAGCGCCCACAGAAAAACGAACACCGGGGAGCTGTTTTTT

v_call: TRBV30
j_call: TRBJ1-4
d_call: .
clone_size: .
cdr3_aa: CAWSRSTNEKLFF
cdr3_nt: TGTGCCTGGAGTAGATCGACTAATGAAAAACTGTTTTTT

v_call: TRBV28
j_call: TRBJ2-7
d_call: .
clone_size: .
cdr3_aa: CASSLEQEVSTQYF
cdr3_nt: TGTGCCAGCAGCCTGGAACAAGAGGTGTCGACGCAGTACTTC

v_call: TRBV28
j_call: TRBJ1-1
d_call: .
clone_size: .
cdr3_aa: CASSLSVYTEAFF
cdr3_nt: TGTGCCAGCAGTTTATCGGTTTACACTGAAGCTTTCTTT

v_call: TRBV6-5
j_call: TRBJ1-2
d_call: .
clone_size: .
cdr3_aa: CASTMDSPSTYGYTF
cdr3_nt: TGTGCCAGCACCATGGACAGTCCCTCCACGTATGGCTACACCTTC

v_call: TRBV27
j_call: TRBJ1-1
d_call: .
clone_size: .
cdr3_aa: CASKGTSNTEAFF
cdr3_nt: TGTGCCAGCAAGGGGACGTCGAACACTGAAGCTTTCTTT

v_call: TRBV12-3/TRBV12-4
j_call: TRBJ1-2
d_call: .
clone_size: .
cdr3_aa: CASSLDGYTF
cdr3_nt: TGTGCCAGCAGTTTGGATGGCTACACCTTC

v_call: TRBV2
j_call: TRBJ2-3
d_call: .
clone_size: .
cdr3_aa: CASKAEVPSTDTQYF
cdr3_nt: TGTGCCAGCAAGGCGGAAGTACCCTCCACAGATACGCAGTATTTT

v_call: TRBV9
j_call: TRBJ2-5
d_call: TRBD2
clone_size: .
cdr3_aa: CASSVTAGKETQYF
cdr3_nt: TGTGCCAGCAGCGTTACAGCGGGGAAAGAGACCCAGTACTTC

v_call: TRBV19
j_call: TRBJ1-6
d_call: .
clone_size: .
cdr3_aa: CASSSPPGQGFNSPLHF
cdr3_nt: TGTGCCAGTAGTAGTCCACCGGGGCAGGGATTTAATTCACCCCTCCACTTT

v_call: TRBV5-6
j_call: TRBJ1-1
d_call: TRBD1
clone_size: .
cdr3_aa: CASSLGQGAFTEAFF
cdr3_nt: TGTGCCAGCAGCTTAGGACAGGGGGCGTTTACTGAAGCTTTCTTT

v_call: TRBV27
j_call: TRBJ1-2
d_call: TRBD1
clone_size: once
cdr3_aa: CASSTTGGPHSNYGYTF
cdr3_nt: TGTGCCAGCAGTACTACAGGGGGCCCTCACTCTAACTATGGCTACACCTTC

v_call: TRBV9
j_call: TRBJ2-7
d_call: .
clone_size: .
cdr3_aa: CASSREPWYEQYF
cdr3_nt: TGTGCCAGCAGCCGGGAGCCTTGGTACGAGCAGTACTTC

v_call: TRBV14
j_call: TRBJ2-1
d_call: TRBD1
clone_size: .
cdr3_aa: CASSHPGQGISPLRWEQFF
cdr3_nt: TGTGCCAGCAGCCATCCCGGACAGGGAATCTCCCCCCTAAGGTGGGAGCAGTTCTTC

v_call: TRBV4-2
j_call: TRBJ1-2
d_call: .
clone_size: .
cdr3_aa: CASSQERGLNYGYTF
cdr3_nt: TGTGCCAGCAGCCAAGAGAGAGGGTTAAACTATGGCTACACCTTC

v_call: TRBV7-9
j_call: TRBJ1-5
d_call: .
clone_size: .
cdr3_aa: CASSLYQGQENQPQHF
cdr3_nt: TGTGCCAGCAGCTTATATCAGGGGCAGGAGAATCAGCCCCAGCATTTT

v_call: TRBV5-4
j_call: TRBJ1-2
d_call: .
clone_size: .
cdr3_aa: CASSLRQMGQGYTF
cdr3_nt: TGTGCCAGCAGCCTACGACAGATGGGGCAAGGCTACACCTTC

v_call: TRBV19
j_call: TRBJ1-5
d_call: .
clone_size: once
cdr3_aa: CASSINPHRVGDQPQHF
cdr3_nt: TGTGCCAGTAGTATCAACCCCCACAGGGTAGGGGATCAGCCCCAGCATTTT

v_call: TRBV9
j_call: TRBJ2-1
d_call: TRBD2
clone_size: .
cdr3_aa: CASSVRLAGADNEQFF
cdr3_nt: TGTGCCAGCAGCGTCAGACTAGCGGGAGCGGACAATGAGCAGTTCTTC